Following are 11 T cell receptor beta chains from one sample sequenced in a study of blood T cell repertoires in COVID-19. The data were produced by immunoSEQ multiplex PCR, yet TCRdb's version contains in-frame clones alone and is incomplete. The sample lists roughly 35,000 clones; about 78% were seen once. The source material was peripheral blood. The receptors stem from an older woman with acute or convalescent COVID-19.

The chain employs TRBV4-1 and TRBJ1-5; no firm D call. Trimming cost V 4 bases and J 0 bases, with 7 bases left between them. The CDR3 is made up of 14 amino acids. From germline, CDR1 is MGHRA and CDR2 YSYEKL. DNA for the CDR3: TGCGCCAGCAGCCCTCAGGATAGCAATCAGCCCCAGCATTTT. Protein sequence: CASSPQDSNQPQHF.

The CDR3 DNA reads as TGTGCCAGCAATGACTCCGGGACAGGGCATGAAAAACTGTTTTTT. Translated: CASNDSGTGHEKLFF. V is TRBV28 and J is TRBJ1-4; TRBD1 agrees at 9 bases. CDR1 MDHEN and CDR2 SYDVKM come from the germline V gene. The length of the CDR3 is 15 residues. Unmatched junction bases numbered 9, after V lost 7 bases and J lost 6 bases.

This chain links TRBV30 with TRBJ1-2, with 7 bases identical to TRBD1. The germline gives CDR1 GTSNPN, CDR2 SVGIG (reference sequence). The CDR3 has 13 amino acids. The junction had 9 bases not matched to a gene; V was cut back by 3 bases and J by 8 bases. Here the CDR3 DNA reads TGTGCCTGGAGGCGAAACTCAGGGGGAGGCTACACCTTC. It translates to CAWRRNSGGGYTF.

This chain connects TRBV18 to TRBJ1-4; D perhaps matches TRBD1 (5 bases). V gave up 0 bases and J gave up 7 bases, with 15 bases separating them. The CDR3 has 16 amino acids. The V gene's germline CDR1 is KGHSH and CDR2 LQKENI. Written as DNA, the CDR3 is TGTGCCAGCTCACCACCCACCTCCCAGGGAAGTGAAAAACTGTTTTTT. It is translated as CASSPPTSQGSEKLFF.

The CDR3 nucleotides read TGTGCCAGCACCCTTTCCGGGACAGACTATGGCTACACCTTC. Its translation is CASTLSGTDYGYTF. The chain combines TRBV7-9 with TRBJ1-2; TRBD1 matches 7 bases. Germline V gene data show CDR1 as SEHNR and CDR2 as FQNEAQ (reference sequence). The ends lost 7 bases at V and 3 bases at J; junction bases unmatched: 8. The CDR3 is made up of 14 amino acids.

This clone was picked up a small number of times. The chain uses TRBV19 and TRBJ1-1; D remains ambiguous. The germline V gene encodes CDR1 LNHDA and CDR2 SQIVND (reference sequence). This CDR3 is built from 13 residues. Trimming removed 1 base at V and 1 base at J, with 4 bases between. In nucleotides, the CDR3 is TGTGCCAGTAGTATAGTAGAGAACACTGAAGCTTTCTTT. It translates to CASSIVENTEAFF.

The V and J genes are TRBV7-2 and TRBJ1-6; D ambiguous. Germline assignment: CDR1 SGHTA and CDR2 FQGNSA. Between the trimmed V and J ends, which lost 2 bases and 10 bases, there was a span of 15 bases. The CDR3 is made up of 15 amino acids. The CDR3 protein is CASSLSGLRGSPLHF. The DNA for the CDR3 is TGTGCCAGCAGCTTATCCGGGCTAAGAGGGTCACCCCTCCACTTT.

This clone appeared once. V usage is TRBV13 and J usage is TRBJ2-7, with D possibly matching TRBD1 (5 bases). The CDR3 extends over 12 amino acids. The V gene lost 6 bases and the J gene lost 6 bases, with 12 bases spanning the gap. Germline V gives CDR1 PRHDT, CDR2 FYEKMQ (reference sequence). This CDR3 is CASSKQGGEQYF. In nucleotides, the CDR3 is TGTGCCAGCAGTAAGCAGGGTGGCGAGCAGTACTTC.

The rearrangement uses TRBV6-5 and TRBJ2-5, with TRBD1 matching 8 bases. From germline, CDR1 is MNHEY and CDR2 SVGAGI. The CDR3 extends over 13 amino acids. With 7 bases clipped from V and 7 bases from J, the junction kept 8 bases outside the gene matches. CDR3 loop: CASTEDRGATQYF. The CDR3 DNA reads TGTGCCAGCACCGAAGACAGGGGAGCGACCCAGTACTTC.

V is TRBV11-2 and J is TRBJ2-1; 8 bases line up with TRBD2. The CDR3 runs to 15 residues. In germline, CDR1 is SGHAT, CDR2 FQNNGV. The V gene end was trimmed by 3 bases and the J gene end by 8 bases; junction bases not matched to a gene: 9. This CDR3 reads CASSFMGLDTDEQFF. For the CDR3, the DNA is TGTGCCAGCAGCTTTATGGGACTAGACACGGATGAGCAGTTCTTC.

The chain couples TRBV7-2 to TRBJ1-2, with 9 bases lining up with TRBD1. This CDR3 contains 13 residues. J lost 8 bases, V lost 5 bases, and 6 bases had no gene match. CDR1 and CDR2 from the germline V gene are SGHTA and FQGNSA. DNA for the CDR3: TGTGCCAGCAGCCCAAGGGACAGGGACGGCTACACCTTC. Its protein product is CASSPRDRDGYTF.